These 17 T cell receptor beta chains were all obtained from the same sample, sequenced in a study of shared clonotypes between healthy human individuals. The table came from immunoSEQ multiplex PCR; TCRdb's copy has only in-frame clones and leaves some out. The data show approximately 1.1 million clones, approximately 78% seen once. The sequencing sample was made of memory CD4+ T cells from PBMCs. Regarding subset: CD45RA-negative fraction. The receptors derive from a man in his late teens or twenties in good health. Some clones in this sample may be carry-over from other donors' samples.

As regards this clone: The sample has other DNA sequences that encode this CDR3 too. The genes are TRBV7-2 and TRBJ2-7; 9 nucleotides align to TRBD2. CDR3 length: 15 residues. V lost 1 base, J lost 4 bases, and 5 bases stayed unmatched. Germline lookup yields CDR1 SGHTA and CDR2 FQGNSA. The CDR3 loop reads CASSLDGGRGYEQYF. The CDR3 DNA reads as TGTGCCAGCAGCTTAGATGGCGGGAGGGGTTACGAGCAGTACTTC. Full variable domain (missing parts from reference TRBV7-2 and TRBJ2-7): GAGVSQSPSNKVTEKGKDVELRCDPISGHTALYWYRQSLGQGLEFLIYFQGNSAPDKSGLPSDRFSAERTGGSVSTLTIQRTQQEDSAVYLCASSLDGGRGYEQYFGPGTRLTVT.

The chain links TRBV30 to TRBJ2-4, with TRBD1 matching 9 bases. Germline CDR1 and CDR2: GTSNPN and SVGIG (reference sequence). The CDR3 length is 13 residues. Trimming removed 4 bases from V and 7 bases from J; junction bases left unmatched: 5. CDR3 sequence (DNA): TGTGCCTGGACCGTGACAGGGGGGAACATTCAGTACTTC. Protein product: CAWTVTGGNIQYF.

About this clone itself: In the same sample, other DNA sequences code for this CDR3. In DNA, the CDR3 is TGCGCCAGCAGCTTCGGGACGGAAGAGACCCAGTACTTC. Protein sequence: CASSFGTEETQYF. The chain combines TRBV5-1 with TRBJ2-5, with D perhaps given as TRBD1 or TRBD2 (5 bases each). Per germline, CDR1 SGHRS and CDR2 YFSETQ. CDR3 size: 13 residues. V lost 2 bases and J 3 bases, leaving 8 bases between the germline ends.

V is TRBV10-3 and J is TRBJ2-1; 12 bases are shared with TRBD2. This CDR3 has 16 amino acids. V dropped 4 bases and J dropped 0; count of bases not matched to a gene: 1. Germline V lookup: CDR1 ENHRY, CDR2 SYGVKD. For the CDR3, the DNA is TGTGCCATCAGTGGGACTAGCGGGGCCTCCTACAATGAGCAGTTCTTC. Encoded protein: CAISGTSGASYNEQFF.

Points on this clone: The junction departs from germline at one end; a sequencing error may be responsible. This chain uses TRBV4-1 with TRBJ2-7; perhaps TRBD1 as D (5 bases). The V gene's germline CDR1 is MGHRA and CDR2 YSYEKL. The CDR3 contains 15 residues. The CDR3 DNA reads TGCGCCAGCAGCCAAGGCCCTCTGGCTCGAAGGGGTAGCTCCTTC. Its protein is CASSQGPLARRGSSF.

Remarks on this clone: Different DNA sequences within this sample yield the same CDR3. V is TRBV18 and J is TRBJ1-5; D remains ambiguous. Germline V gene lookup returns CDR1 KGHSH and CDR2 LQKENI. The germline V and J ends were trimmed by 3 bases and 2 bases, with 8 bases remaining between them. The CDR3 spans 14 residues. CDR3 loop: CASSPGSGNQPQHF. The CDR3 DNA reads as TGTGCCAGCTCACCTGGGAGTGGCAATCAGCCCCAGCATTTT.

The CDR3 region has the DNA TGTGCCAGCAGCCAACTAGCGGCACCTAACAATGAGCAGTTCTTC. Protein sequence: CASSQLAAPNNEQFF. The rearrangement links TRBV7-2 to TRBJ2-1; 8 nucleotides align to TRBD2. The CDR3 is made up of 15 amino acids. Per germline, CDR1 SGHTA and CDR2 FQGNSA. Trimming took 5 bases from V and 5 from J; bases not matched to a gene: 8.

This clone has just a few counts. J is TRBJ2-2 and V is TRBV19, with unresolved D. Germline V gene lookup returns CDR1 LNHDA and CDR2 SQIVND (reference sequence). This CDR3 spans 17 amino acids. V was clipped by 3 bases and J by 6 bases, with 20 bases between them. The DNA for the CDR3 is TGTGCCAGTAGTATTATGTTTCCCCCGAGGATGGCCGGGGAGCTGTTTTTT. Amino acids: CASSIMFPPRMAGELFF.

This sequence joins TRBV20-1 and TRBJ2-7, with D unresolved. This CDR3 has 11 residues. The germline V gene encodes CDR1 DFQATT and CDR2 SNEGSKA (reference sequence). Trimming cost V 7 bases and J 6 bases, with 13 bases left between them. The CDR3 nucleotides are TGCAGTGTCACCTCAGCGCGCGAGCAGTACTTC. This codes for CSVTSAREQYF.

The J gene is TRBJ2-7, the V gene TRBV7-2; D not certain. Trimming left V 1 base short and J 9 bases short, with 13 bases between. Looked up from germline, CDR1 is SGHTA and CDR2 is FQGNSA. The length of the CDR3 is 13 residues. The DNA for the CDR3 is TGTGCCAGCAGCTTAGTAGTGGGCCTGGGGCAGTACTTC. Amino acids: CASSLVVGLGQYF.

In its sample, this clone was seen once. CDR3: CASSLGTGLTYEQYF. CDR3 bases: TGTGCCAGCAGCTTAGGAACGGGCCTAACCTACGAGCAGTACTTC. This chain uses TRBV7-8 with TRBJ2-7; D remains ambiguous. This CDR3 comprises 15 residues. Germline V gene lookup returns CDR1 SGHVS and CDR2 FQNEAQ. Trimming stripped 1 base from V and 2 bases from J, with 12 bases between.

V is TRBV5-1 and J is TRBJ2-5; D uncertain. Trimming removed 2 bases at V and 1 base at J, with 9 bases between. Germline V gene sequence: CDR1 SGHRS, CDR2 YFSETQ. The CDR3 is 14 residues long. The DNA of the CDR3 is TGCGCCAGCAGCTTCATCAATATCCAAGAGACCCAGTACTTC. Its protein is CASSFINIQETQYF. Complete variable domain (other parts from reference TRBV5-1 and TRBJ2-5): KAGVTQTPRYLIKTRGQQVTLSCSPISGHRSVSWYQQTPGQGLQFLFEYFSETQRNKGNFPGRFSGRQFSNSRSEMNVSTLELGDSALYLCASSFINIQETQYFGPGTRLLVL.

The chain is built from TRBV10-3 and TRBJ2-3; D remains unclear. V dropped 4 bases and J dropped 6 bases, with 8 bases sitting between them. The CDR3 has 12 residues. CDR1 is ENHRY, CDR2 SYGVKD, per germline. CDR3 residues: CAISATTDTQYF. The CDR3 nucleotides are TGTGCCATCAGTGCCACTACCGATACGCAGTATTTT.

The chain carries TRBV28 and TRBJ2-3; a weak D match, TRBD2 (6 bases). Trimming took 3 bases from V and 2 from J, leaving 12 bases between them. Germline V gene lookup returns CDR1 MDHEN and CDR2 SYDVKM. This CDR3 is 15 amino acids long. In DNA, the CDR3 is TGTGCCAGCAGTTTGGAGGCGGGACCCACAGATACGCAGTATTTT. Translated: CASSLEAGPTDTQYF.

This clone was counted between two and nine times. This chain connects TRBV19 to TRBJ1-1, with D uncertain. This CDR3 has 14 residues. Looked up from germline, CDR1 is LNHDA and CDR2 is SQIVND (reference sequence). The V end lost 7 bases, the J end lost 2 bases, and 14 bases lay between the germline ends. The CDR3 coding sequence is TGTGCCAGTAATACCCCCTGGGGAAACACTGAAGCTTTCTTT. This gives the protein CASNTPWGNTEAFF.

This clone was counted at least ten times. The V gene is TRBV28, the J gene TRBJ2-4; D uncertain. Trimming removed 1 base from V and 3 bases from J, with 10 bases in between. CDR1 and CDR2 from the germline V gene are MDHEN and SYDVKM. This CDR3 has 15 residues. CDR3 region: CASSLSAEYKNIQYF. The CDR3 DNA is TGTGCCAGCAGTTTATCGGCGGAATACAAAAACATTCAGTACTTC.

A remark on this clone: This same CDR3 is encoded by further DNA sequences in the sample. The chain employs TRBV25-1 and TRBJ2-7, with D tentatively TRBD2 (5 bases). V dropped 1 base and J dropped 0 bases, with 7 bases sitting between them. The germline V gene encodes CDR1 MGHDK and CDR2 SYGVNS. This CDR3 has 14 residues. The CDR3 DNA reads TGTGCCAGCAGTGAATCCGCGGGCTCCTACGAGCAGTACTTC. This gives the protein CASSESAGSYEQYF.